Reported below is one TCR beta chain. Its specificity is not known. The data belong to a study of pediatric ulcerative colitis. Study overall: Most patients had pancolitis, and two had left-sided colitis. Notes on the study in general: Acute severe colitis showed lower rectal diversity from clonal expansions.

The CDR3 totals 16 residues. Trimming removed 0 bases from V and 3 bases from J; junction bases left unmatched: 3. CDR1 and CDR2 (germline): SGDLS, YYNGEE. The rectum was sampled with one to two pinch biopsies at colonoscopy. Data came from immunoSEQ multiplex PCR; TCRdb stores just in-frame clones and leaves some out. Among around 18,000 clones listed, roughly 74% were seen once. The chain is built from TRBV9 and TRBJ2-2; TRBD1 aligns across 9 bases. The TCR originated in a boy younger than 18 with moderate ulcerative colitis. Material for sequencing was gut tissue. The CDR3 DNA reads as TGTGCCAGCAGCGTAGCGGGACAGGGACACACCGGGGAGCTGTTTTTT. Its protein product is CASSVAGQGHTGELFF.